The present T cell receptor beta chain was sequenced within a study of CD8+ T cells in alopecia areata. Looked up from germline, CDR1 is SGHRS and CDR2 is YFSETQ. CDR3 length: 13 amino acids. The ends were cut back, 0 bases at V and 4 bases at J, with 6 bases in the middle. Indicated treatment: oral pan-JAK inhibitor, 5-10 mg twice daily. Following extraction, RNA underwent reverse transcription to cDNA, which served as the sequencing template. The method was immunoSEQ multiplex PCR; TCRdb's version includes in-frame clones alone and lacks a portion of them. The sample yields about 190,000 clones, about 60% seen once.

The chain recombines TRBV5-1 with TRBJ2-3, with D uncertain. This receptor was taken from a human donor with alopecia areata. The sample in question was CD4+ T cells sorted from blood, obtained at week 4, from a patient treated with tofacitinib. CDR3 in DNA: TGCGCCAGCAGCTTGGGTTATGCAGATACGCAGTATTTT. This codes for CASSLGYADTQYF.